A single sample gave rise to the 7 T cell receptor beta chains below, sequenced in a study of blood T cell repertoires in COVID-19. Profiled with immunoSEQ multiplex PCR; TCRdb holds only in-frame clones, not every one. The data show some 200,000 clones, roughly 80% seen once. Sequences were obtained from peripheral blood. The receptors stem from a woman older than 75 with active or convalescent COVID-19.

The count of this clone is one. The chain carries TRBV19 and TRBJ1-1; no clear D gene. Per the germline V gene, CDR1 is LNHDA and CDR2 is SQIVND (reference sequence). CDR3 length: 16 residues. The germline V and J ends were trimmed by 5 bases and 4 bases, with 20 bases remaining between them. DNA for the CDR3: TGTGCCAGTAGTCCAAACCGAGACCTGGCAGGCACTGAAGCTTTCTTT. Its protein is CASSPNRDLAGTEAFF.

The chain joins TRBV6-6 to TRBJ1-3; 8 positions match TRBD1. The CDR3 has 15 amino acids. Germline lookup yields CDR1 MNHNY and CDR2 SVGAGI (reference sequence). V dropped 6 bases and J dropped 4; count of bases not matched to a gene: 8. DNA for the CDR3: TGTGCCAGCAGCCCTAGGACAGGGCTAGGAAACACCATATATTTT. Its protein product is CASSPRTGLGNTIYF.

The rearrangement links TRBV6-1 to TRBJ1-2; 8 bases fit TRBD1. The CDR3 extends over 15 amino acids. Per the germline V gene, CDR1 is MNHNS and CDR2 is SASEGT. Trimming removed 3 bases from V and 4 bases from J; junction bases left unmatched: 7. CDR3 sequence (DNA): TGTGCCAGCAGTGAGAGGCCCGGACAGGGCTATGGCTACACCTTC. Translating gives CASSERPGQGYGYTF.

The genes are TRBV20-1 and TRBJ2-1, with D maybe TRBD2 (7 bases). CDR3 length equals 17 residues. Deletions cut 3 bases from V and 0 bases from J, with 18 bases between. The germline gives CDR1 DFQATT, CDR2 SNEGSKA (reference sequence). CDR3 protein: CSASMRGRVLSYNEQFF. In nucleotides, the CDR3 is TGCAGTGCTAGTATGCGGGGGCGGGTCCTCTCCTACAATGAGCAGTTCTTC.

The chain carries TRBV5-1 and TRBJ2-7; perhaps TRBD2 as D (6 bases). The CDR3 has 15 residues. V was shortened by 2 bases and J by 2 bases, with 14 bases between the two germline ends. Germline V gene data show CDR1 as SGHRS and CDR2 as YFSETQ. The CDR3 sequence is CASSFAAGFTYEQYF. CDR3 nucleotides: TGCGCCAGCAGCTTTGCCGCGGGATTTACCTACGAGCAGTACTTC.

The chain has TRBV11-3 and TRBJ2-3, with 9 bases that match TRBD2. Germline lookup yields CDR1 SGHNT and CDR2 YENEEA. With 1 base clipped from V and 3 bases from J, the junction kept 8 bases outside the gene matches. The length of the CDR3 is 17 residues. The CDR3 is CASSLGSTSGPTDTQYF. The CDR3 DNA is TGTGCCAGCAGCTTAGGATCTACTAGCGGGCCTACAGATACGCAGTATTTT.

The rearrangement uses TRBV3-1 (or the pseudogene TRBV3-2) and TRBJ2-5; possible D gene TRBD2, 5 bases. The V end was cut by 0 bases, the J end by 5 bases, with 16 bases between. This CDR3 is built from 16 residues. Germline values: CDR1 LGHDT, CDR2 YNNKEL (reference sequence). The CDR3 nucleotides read TGTGCCAGCAGCCAAGATCTTGGAGGAATGGGGGAGACCCAGTACTTC. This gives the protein CASSQDLGGMGETQYF.